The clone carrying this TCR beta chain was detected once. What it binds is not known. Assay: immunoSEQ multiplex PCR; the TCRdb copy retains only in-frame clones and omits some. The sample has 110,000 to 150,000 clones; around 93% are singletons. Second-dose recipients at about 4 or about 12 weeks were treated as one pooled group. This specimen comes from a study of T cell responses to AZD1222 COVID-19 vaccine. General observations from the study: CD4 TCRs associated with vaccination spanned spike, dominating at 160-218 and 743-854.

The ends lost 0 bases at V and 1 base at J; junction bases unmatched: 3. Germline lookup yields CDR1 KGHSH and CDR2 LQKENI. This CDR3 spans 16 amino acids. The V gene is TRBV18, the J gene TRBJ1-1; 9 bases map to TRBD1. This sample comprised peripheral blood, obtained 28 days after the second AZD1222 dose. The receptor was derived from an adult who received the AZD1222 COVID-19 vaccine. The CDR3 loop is CASSPPTGGRNTEAFF. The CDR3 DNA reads TGTGCCAGCTCACCACCGACAGGGGGAAGGAACACTGAAGCTTTCTTT.